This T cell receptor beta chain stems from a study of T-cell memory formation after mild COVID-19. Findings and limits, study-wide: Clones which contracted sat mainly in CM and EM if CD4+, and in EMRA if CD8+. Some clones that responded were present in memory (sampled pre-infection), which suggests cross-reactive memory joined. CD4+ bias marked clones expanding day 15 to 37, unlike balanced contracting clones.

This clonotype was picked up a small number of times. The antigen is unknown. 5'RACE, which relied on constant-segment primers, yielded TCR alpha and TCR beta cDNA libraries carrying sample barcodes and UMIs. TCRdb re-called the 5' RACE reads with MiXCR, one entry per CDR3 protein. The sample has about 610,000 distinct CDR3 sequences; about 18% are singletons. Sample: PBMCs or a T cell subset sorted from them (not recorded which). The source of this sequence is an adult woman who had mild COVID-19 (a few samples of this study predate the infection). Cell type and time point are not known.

Here the CDR3 reads CASSSSTSGKIDEQFF. CDR3 nucleotides: TGTGCCAGTAGTAGTAGCACTAGCGGGAAAATCGATGAGCAGTTCTTC. The chain recombines TRBV19 with TRBJ2-1, with TRBD2 matching over 10 bases. This CDR3 has 16 residues. J gave up 8 bases and V 4 bases, and 11 bases lay outside the gene matches. Germline-derived CDR1 and CDR2 are LNHDA and SQIVND (reference sequence). Supplemented by reference TRBV19 and TRBJ2-1, the full variable domain reads DGGITQSPKYLFRKEGQNVTLSCEQNLNHDAMYWYRQDPGQGLRLIYYSQIVNDFQKGDIAEGYSVSREKKESFPLTVTSAQKNPTAFYLCASSSSTSGKIDEQFFGPGTRLTVL.